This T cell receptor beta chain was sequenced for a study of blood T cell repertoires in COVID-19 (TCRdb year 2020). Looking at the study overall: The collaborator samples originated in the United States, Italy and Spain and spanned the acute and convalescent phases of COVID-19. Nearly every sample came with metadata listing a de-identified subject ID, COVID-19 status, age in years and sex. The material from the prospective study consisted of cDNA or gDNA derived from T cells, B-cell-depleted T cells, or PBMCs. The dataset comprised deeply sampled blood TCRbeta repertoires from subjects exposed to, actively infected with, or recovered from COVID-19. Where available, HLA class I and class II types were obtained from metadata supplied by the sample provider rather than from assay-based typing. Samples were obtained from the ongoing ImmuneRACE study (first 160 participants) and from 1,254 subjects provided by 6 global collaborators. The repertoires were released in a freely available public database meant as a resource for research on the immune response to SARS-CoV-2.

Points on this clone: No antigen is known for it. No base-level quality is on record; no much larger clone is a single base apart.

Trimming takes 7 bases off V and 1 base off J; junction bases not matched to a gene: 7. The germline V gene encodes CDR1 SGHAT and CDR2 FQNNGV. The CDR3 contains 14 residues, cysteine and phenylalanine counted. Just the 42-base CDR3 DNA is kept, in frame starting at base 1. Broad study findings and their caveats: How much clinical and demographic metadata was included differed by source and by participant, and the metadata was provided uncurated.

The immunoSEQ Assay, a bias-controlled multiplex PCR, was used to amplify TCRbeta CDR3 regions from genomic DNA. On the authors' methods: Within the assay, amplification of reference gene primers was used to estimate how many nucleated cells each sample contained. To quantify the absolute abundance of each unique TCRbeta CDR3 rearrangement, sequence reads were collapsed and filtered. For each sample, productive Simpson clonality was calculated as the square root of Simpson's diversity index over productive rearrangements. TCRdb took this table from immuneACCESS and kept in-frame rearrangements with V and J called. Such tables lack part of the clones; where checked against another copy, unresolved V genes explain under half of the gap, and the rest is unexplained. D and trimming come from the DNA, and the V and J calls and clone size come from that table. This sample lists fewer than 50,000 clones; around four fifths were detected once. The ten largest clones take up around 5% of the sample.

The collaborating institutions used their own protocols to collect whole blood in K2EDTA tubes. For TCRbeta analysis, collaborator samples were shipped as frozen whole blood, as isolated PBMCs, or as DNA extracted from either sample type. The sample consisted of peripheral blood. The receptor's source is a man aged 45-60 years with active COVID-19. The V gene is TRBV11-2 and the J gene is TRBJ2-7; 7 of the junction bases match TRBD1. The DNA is TGTGCCAGCAACCCCGGGACAGAGTCCTACGAGCAGTACTTC. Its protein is CASNPGTESYEQYF. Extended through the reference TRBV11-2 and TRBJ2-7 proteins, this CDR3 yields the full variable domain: EAGVAQSPRYKIIEKRQSVAFWCNPISGHATLYWYQQILGQGPKLLIQFQNNGVVDDSQLPKDRFSAERLKGVDSTLKIQPAKLEDSAVYLCASNPGTESYEQYFGPGTRLTVT.